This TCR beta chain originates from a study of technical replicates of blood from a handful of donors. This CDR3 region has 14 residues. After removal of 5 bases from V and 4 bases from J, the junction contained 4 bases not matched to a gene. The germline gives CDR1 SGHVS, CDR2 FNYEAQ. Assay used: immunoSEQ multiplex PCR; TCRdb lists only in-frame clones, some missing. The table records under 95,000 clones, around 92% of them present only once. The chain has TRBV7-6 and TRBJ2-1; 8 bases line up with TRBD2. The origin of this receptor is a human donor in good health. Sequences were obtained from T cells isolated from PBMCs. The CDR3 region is CASSRLAPYNEQFF. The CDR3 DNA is TGTGCCAGCAGCCGACTAGCGCCGTACAATGAGCAGTTCTTC.